This TCR beta chain derives from a study of molecular identifiers for immune sequencing clone quantification. Study observations and caveats: In CMV-specific effectors, clones above 20 copies held over 97% of molecules; naive, under 1%.

For bulk TCR libraries, previously described methods and listed TCR primers were used. Using its own MiXCR run on the PCR reads, TCRdb lists one record per CDR3 protein. The table records fewer than 75,000 distinct CDR3 sequences, 17% of them present only once. The CDR3 totals 13 residues. V was clipped by 7 bases and J by 8 bases, with 15 bases between them. Germline V gene data show CDR1 as MDHEN and CDR2 as SYDVKM. Comment on this clonotype: Its antigen is still unknown.

The receptor's source is a human donor in good health. Some libraries in this study had Jurkat cell RNA spiked in. Source material: naive CD8+ T cells from blood, with Jurkat cell RNA spiked in. Specified subset: FACS-sorted CD8+CD4-CCR7+CD45RA+ naive T cells. This sequence joins TRBV28 and TRBJ1-3; D remains ambiguous. The CDR3 region is CASNPRTGDTIYF. In nucleotides, the CDR3 is TGTGCCAGCAACCCCCGAACCGGGGACACCATATATTTT.